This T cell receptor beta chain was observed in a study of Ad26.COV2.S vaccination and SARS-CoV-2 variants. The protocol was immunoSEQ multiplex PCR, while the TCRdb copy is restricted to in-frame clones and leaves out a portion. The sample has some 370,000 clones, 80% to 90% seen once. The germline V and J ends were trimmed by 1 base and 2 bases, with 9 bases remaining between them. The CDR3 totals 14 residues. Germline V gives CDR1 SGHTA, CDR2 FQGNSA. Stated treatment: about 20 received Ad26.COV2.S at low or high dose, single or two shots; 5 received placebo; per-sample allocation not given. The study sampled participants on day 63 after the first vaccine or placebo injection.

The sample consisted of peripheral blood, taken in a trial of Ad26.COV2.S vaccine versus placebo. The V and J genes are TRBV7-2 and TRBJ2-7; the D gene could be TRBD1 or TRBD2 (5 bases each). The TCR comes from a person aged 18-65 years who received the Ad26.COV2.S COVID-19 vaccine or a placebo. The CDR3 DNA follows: TGTGCCAGCAGCTTAGGTGGGGGAACCTACGAGCAGTACTTC. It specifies CASSLGGGTYEQYF.